This T cell receptor beta chain was found in a study of monozygotic twins with cystic fibrosis. General observations from the study: Monozygotic CF twin pairs shared significantly more nucleotide-identical clonotypes than unrelated CF individuals did.

Repertoires were generated with immunoSEQ multiplex PCR, while TCRdb's copy carries only in-frame clones and drops some. The sample has some 9,600 clones, around 90% seen once; the top ten hold approximately 5.4%. Details on this clone: The antigen remains unidentified.

Trimming took 6 bases from V and 2 from J, leaving 11 bases between them. The CDR3 has 14 amino acids. The germline V gene has CDR1 SEHNR and CDR2 FQNEAQ (reference sequence). J is TRBJ1-3 and V is TRBV7-9; D gene ambiguous. The sequencing sample was made of blood. The origin of this receptor is a boy younger than 10 with cystic fibrosis. The CDR3 DNA is TGTGCCAGCAGTAGCGACGAGGCTGGAAACACCATATATTTT. Translation gives CASSSDEAGNTIYF.